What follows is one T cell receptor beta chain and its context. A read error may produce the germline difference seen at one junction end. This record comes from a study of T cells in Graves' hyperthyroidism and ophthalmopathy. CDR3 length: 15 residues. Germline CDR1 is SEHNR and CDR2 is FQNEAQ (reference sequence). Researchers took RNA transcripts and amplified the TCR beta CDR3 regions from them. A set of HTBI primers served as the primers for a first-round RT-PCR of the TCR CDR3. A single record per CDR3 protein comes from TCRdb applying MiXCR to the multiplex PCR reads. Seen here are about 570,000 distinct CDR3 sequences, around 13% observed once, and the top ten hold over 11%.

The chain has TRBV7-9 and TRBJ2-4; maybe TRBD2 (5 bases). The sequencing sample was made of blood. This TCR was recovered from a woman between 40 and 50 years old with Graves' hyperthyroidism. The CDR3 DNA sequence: TGCGCCAGCAGCTCGGGTGACGGGATGAAAAACATTCAGTACTTC. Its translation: CASSSGDGMKNIQYF. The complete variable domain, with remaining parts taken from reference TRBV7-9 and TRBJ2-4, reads DTGVSQNPRHKITKRGQNVTFRCDPISEHNRLYWYRQTLGQGPEFLTYFQNEAQLEKSRLLSDRFSAERPKGSFSTLEIQRTEQGDSAMYLCASSSGDGMKNIQYFGAGTRLSVL.